This TCR beta chain originates from a study of regulatory T cells in long-lasting Graves disease (dated by TCRdb to 2020 to 2023). Background for the entire study: In the newly diagnosed Graves' disease group, patients had been taking antithyroid drugs for less than 3 months. The study was conducted in China and was registered as a clinical trial. This study used TCR sequencing and RNA sequencing of peripheral blood to compare persistent Graves' disease patients against newly diagnosed Graves' disease patients. A total of roughly 35 samples underwent TCR sequencing, from some 13 patients with persistent Graves' disease and approximately 20 patients with newly diagnosed Graves' disease. On the study overall, not on this receptor specifically: Patients with persistent disease shared more public clonotypes (over 2,500) than newly diagnosed patients did (966). Sequencing and analysis were limited to the TCR beta chain. The small sample size was acknowledged by the authors as a limitation that may reduce accuracy. The study examined only peripheral blood because the primary lesion, thyroid tissue, could not be accessed. TRBV28, TRBJ1-2 and TRBJ2-5 were preferentially used in persistent disease, while TRBV20-1 and TRBJ2-1 were favored in newly diagnosed disease. Compared with newly diagnosed patients, patients with persistent Graves' disease had lower TCR Shannon entropy and fewer highly expanded clones, which suggests clonal expansion.

Library prep was done by multiplex PCR. TCRdb records Illumina HiSeq 4000 as the sequencer. CDR3 regions were amplified by Arm-PCR with iRepertoire HTBI primers to construct TCR beta libraries. Before sequencing, the PCR products went through gel purification. Per the source publication's procedure: Gene usage analysis of CDR3 amino acid clonotypes used the 55 to 65 TRBV and fewer than 15 TRBJ segments found across samples. COPE and FqMerger were used to merge the filtered high-quality paired reads into contigs. BLAST was used to align contigs to IMGT TRBV, TRBD and TRBJ reference genes, with CDR3 defined following IMGT. Clonotypes above 0.1% frequency were classified as highly expanded clones. Repertoire diversity was measured by Shannon entropy, and V-J evenness by the Gini coefficient. A clonotype was considered public if more than one individual shared it. TCRdb redid the processing of the public reads, applying fastp at Q25 and MiXCR, and retained in-frame beta chains. Each entry merges the rows of one CDR3 protein and shows their most common DNA and genes. V and J calls and clone size were set by TCRdb, not the authors. The sample includes 350,000 to 550,000 distinct CDR3 sequences, with about a sixth observed a single time. Of the sample, around 23% falls within the top ten clones.

This clonotype came up a few times. Which antigen it targets is not known. Base qualities are not recorded, but no much larger clone differs from it by a single base. The time point label, as the study defines it: newly diagnosed GD, antithyroid drugs for less than 3 months. For both TCR sequencing and RNA sequencing, RNA was extracted from PBMCs using TRIzol. The diagnosis of Graves' disease was made according to American Thyroid Association guidelines. Patients were recruited from an endocrinology department in Xi'an, China. Each patient gave roughly 10 milliliters of peripheral blood, collected in an EDTA anticoagulant tube. Ficoll Paque Plus density gradient separation was used to isolate PBMCs, and no further T cell sorting was performed. An Agilent 2100 Bioanalyzer and agarose gel were used to assess RNA quality, and a NanoDrop 2000 was used to measure RNA concentration. Trimming accounts for 10 bases at V and 8 bases at J, while the number of junction bases matched to no gene is 9. Including the terminal cysteine and phenylalanine, the CDR3 comprises 12 residues. The kept DNA is CDR3 alone, 36 bases in frame from the first base.

The sample was also linked to a second study, of T cells in Graves' hyperthyroidism and ophthalmopathy. In that second paper, the authors write: Stable Graves' hyperthyroidism was defined as no progression to ophthalmopathy during 18 months of follow-up. The hyperthyroidism patients were between 18 and 65 years old and newly diagnosed, with a disease duration of less than 2 months. Patients with uncontrolled infections, other autoimmune diseases, pregnancy or lactation were excluded. Diagnoses relied on clinical symptoms, serum thyroxine and TRAb, thyroid ultrasound and orbital computed tomography. A first-round RT-PCR of the TCR CDR3 used the HTBI primer set with the Qiagen OneStep RT-PCR kit. Most expanded thyroid clonotypes (frequency above 0.001) were also detected in blood, a finding suggesting that blood repertoires may reflect thyroid immune responses. Ophthalmopathy was separated from stable hyperthyroidism by a 13 V-J signature model, with just over 85% sensitivity and 81% to 83% specificity obtained in cross-validation and 80%/75% obtained in testing. In validation, the model predicted progression to ophthalmopathy a median of about 5.9 months before onset, with about 71% sensitivity and more than 72% specificity. A discovery cohort of about a hundred patients, 43 with Graves' ophthalmopathy and approximately 57 with stable Graves' hyperthyroidism, was used to find distinguishing TCR V-J signatures. An independent validation cohort of under 20 hyperthyroidism patients and 17 patients who later progressed to ophthalmopathy tested prospective prediction of ophthalmopathy. The approximately 90 discovery patients were divided at random into training and test sets in a 7:3 ratio. In roughly six Graves' hyperthyroidism patients, the study also compared T-cell repertoires from thyroid tissue with T-cell repertoires from blood. Following sampling, methimazole starting at 30 mg daily was given to hyperthyroidism patients, and high-dose intravenous methylprednisolone was given to ophthalmopathy patients. The libraries were constructed in a second round of multiplex PCR and then size-selected and purified. Paired-end sequencing of the libraries was performed with 100 bp reads on an Illumina HiSeq2000. Raw data were processed with SOAPnuke, discarding reads with adapters, uncalled bases, mean Phred below 15, or no exact constant-primer or identifier match. High-quality paired reads were merged using COPE v1.2.5, and each unique nucleotide sequence was defined as a clonotype. MiTCR v1.1 was used to align clonotypes to the IMGT TRBV, TRBD and TRBJ reference segments. The analysis included only V-J combinations with a frequency above 0.0001, which together covered around 99% of the repertoires. A TCS score was defined as the ratio between F50 (clonal expansion) and ExV (chaos), using BLOSUM62-based TCRdist between CDR3 peptides within each V-J. Welch's t-statistics and random forest reduced 450 to 600 V-J features to 13, which were used in a naive Bayes classifier (R e1071). No statistical method was used to set the sample size in advance, and investigators knew the group allocation. According to the paper, TCR Vbeta CDR3 sequencing was carried out on approximately 140 peripheral blood samples, which came from 40 to 45 ophthalmopathy, under 85 hyperthyroidism and some 17 progressor patients.

The TCR was taken from a woman between 18 and 29 years old with Graves disease. Donor details come from another sample of the same person, matched by shared clones. The V and J segments used are TRBV12-3 or TRBV12-4 and TRBJ1-2, and TRBD1 aligns with 8 junction nucleotides. The sequencing used peripheral blood mononuclear cells (PBMCs), collected at new diagnosis, from a patient treated with antithyroid drugs. The sequence in DNA is TGTGCCATTCCCGGGACAGGAGGGGGCTACACCTTC. The encoded protein is CAIPGTGGGYTF.